This entry lists 10 T cell receptor beta chains sequenced from one sample in a study of control samples from healthy donors and cancer patients. The protocol was immunoSEQ multiplex PCR, while the TCRdb copy is restricted to in-frame clones and leaves out a portion. This sample carries about 86,000 clones, approximately 93% of them seen once, and the ten largest clones take over 1.3%. Sequenced sample: blood. All receptors come from a woman aged 25 to 39 in good health.

The V gene is TRBV5-1, the J gene TRBJ1-4; 9 bases match TRBD1. The CDR3 contains 14 residues. CDR1 is SGHRS and CDR2 is YFSETQ in the germline V gene. V shed 4 bases, J shed 6 bases, and the junction held 4 bases outside the gene matches. CDR3 sequence (DNA): TGCGCCAGCAGCGTGGGACAGGGTTATGAAAAACTGTTTTTT. It is translated as CASSVGQGYEKLFF.

This clone has just a few counts. The chain employs TRBV7-8 and TRBJ2-7; no clear D gene. The CDR3 has 11 amino acids. V lost 3 bases and J 3 bases, leaving 3 bases between the germline ends. CDR1 is SGHVS, CDR2 FQNEAQ, per germline. The CDR3 sequence: CASSFHYEQYF. In DNA form, the CDR3 reads TGTGCCAGCAGCTTCCACTACGAGCAGTACTTC.

This clone was seen once. The chain couples TRBV19 to TRBJ1-5, with no clear D. From germline, CDR1 is LNHDA and CDR2 SQIVND (reference sequence). Trimming cost V 5 bases and J 6 bases, with 17 bases left between them. The CDR3 is 15 residues long. This CDR3 reads CASSPRPPLPQPQHF. In nucleotides, the CDR3 is TGTGCCAGTAGTCCCAGACCCCCCCTGCCTCAGCCCCAGCATTTT.

V gene TRBV2 combines with J gene TRBJ1-2; D call uncertain. The CDR3 totals 14 residues. V was cut by 5 bases and J by 3 bases, with 13 bases left in between. The germline V gene has CDR1 SNHLY and CDR2 FYNNEI. CDR3 in DNA: TGTGCCAGCAGTTTCACCAGGTCAGACTATGGCTACACCTTC. Translated: CASSFTRSDYGYTF.

The V and J genes are TRBV15 and TRBJ2-2, with 8 bases identical to TRBD2. Losses at the gene ends were 0 bases for V and 8 bases for J; bases not matched to a gene: 11. The CDR3 extends over 17 amino acids. Per the germline V gene, CDR1 is LNHNV and CDR2 is YYDKDF (reference sequence). Here the CDR3 DNA reads TGTGCCACCAGCAGAGATCTTTCCGGGGGGGCCGGTGGGGAGCTGTTTTTT. Encoded protein: CATSRDLSGGAGGELFF.

The chain recombines TRBV19 with TRBJ1-2; a weak D match, TRBD1 (5 bases). This CDR3 comprises 13 residues. Germline loops: CDR1 LNHDA, CDR2 SQIVND (reference sequence). Trimming took 4 bases from V and 6 from J, leaving 12 bases between them. The CDR3 reads CASSTRGRNGYTF. The CDR3 nucleotides read TGTGCCAGTAGTACTAGGGGAAGGAATGGCTACACCTTC.

A few counts support this clone. The V gene is TRBV2, the J gene TRBJ1-3; 7 bases line up with TRBD1. Germline V gene data show CDR1 as SNHLY and CDR2 as FYNNEI. This CDR3 spans 15 amino acids. V lost 7 bases to trimming and J lost 0 bases; unmatched junction nucleotides: 6. The CDR3 coding sequence is TGTGCCAGCACCGACAGGGCTGCCTCTGGAAACACCATATATTTT. As protein: CASTDRAASGNTIYF.

The chain recombines TRBV19 with TRBJ1-2; TRBD1 is a possible D gene (6 bases). This CDR3 is built from 13 residues. CDR1 and CDR2 from the germline V gene are LNHDA and SQIVND (reference sequence). V shed 8 bases and J shed 5 bases, with 15 bases lying between them. The CDR3 loop reads CASESPGAYGYTF. In nucleotides, the CDR3 is TGTGCCAGTGAGTCCCCAGGGGCGTATGGCTACACCTTC.

This rearrangement joins TRBV19 to TRBJ2-5; TRBD1 matches 7 bases. This CDR3 contains 13 residues. Per germline, CDR1 LNHDA and CDR2 SQIVND (reference sequence). After removal of 4 bases from V and 5 bases from J, the junction contained 4 bases not matched to a gene. CDR3 sequence: CASSRQGPETQYF. The CDR3 coding sequence is TGTGCCAGTAGTAGACAGGGTCCGGAGACCCAGTACTTC.

DNA of the CDR3: TGTGCCAGCAGCCGGAACGACAGGGGAGCTCAGCCCCAGCATTTT. Protein sequence: CASSRNDRGAQPQHF. The chain recombines TRBV5-6 with TRBJ1-5; 8 bases are shared with TRBD1. Germline V CDR1 and CDR2: SGHDT, YYEEEE. This CDR3 has 15 amino acids. The junction had 9 bases not matched to a gene; V was cut back by 4 bases and J by 6 bases.